Listed below are T cell receptor beta chains from one sample, sequenced in a study of T-cell memory formation after mild COVID-19. TCRdb re-called the 5' RACE reads through MiXCR, storing one row per CDR3 protein. The sample has roughly 280,000 distinct CDR3 sequences, around 8% seen once. The specimen was PBMCs or a T cell subset sorted from them (not recorded which). The receptors shown here come from a man between 18 and 29 years old who had mild COVID-19 (a few samples of this study predate the infection). Cell type and time point are not known. CDR3s leave out the opening cysteine and the closing phenylalanine or tryptophan. Each record gives: J gene, V gene, CDR3 protein.

J gene: TRBJ1-2
V gene: TRBV4-2
CDR3 protein: ASSRDRDWSLYGYT

J gene: TRBJ1-1
V gene: TRBV9
CDR3 protein: ASSVAPQNVNTEAF

J gene: TRBJ1-3
V gene: TRBV6-5
CDR3 protein: ASSYGIGSSGNTIY

J gene: TRBJ1-5
V gene: TRBV4-1
CDR3 protein: ASSQVGGQGQPQH

J gene: TRBJ2-3
V gene: TRBV6-5
CDR3 protein: ASSYSGRVNTDTQY

J gene: TRBJ1-1
V gene: TRBV19
CDR3 protein: ASTTIHVGGVTEAF

J gene: TRBJ2-7
V gene: TRBV4-2
CDR3 protein: ASSPPDSHGQY

J gene: TRBJ1-1
V gene: TRBV5-4
CDR3 protein: ATHRDTEAF

J gene: TRBJ1-1
V gene: TRBV20-1
CDR3 protein: SARDREGARTEAF

J gene: TRBJ2-2
V gene: TRBV7-2
CDR3 protein: ASSWDRAGELF

J gene: TRBJ2-1
V gene: TRBV5-1
CDR3 protein: ASSPEGGRAYNEQF

J gene: TRBJ1-5
V gene: TRBV29-1
CDR3 protein: SVEQGPNQPQH

J gene: TRBJ1-1
V gene: TRBV12-5
CDR3 protein: ASARELAEAF

J gene: TRBJ2-5
V gene: TRBV5-1
CDR3 protein: ASSNLPPIVRETQY

J gene: TRBJ1-2
V gene: TRBV29-1
CDR3 protein: SVRDRGGGYT

J gene: TRBJ2-5
V gene: TRBV20-1
CDR3 protein: SASGQGAGRETQY

J gene: TRBJ1-3
V gene: TRBV7-2
CDR3 protein: ASSLAGNRNSGNTIY

J gene: TRBJ1-5
V gene: TRBV12-5
CDR3 protein: ASGNGQGRQPQH

J gene: TRBJ2-6
V gene: TRBV24-1
CDR3 protein: ATSDGPGDSGANVLT

J gene: TRBJ2-1
V gene: TRBV4-2
CDR3 protein: ASSLGDRGGHEQF

J gene: TRBJ2-3
V gene: TRBV4-1
CDR3 protein: ASSPLLAGFTDTQY

J gene: TRBJ2-5
V gene: TRBV23-1
CDR3 protein: ARPRLAAKETQY

J gene: TRBJ2-3
V gene: TRBV29-1
CDR3 protein: SVEGGRGVTDTQY

J gene: TRBJ1-2
V gene: TRBV5-5
CDR3 protein: ASSLSVGATNYGYT

J gene: TRBJ1-2
V gene: TRBV5-1
CDR3 protein: ASQAGATSKNYGYT

J gene: TRBJ1-1
V gene: TRBV5-1
CDR3 protein: ASRTLEGSTEAF

J gene: TRBJ1-2
V gene: TRBV25-1
CDR3 protein: ATTGFHGYT

J gene: TRBJ2-1
V gene: TRBV6-5
CDR3 protein: ASSSRPNEQF

J gene: TRBJ1-1
V gene: TRBV20-1
CDR3 protein: SARRGRFEAF

J gene: TRBJ1-1
V gene: TRBV6-2/TRBV6-3
CDR3 protein: ASSSGLAASEAF

J gene: TRBJ2-1
V gene: TRBV20-1
CDR3 protein: SARGDELG